Below, 7 T cell receptor beta chains from the same sample are listed, as sequenced in a study of OX40 agonist ivuxolimab in advanced cancers. Some clones are missing from TCRdb's copy, which holds only in-frame ones; the method was immunoSEQ multiplex PCR. The sample includes 80,000 to 100,000 clones, about 90% seen only once; the top ten take 0.79%. The material was CD4+ or CD8+ T cells sorted from blood, obtained in a trial of the OX40 agonist ivuxolimab. The receptor set was obtained from an adult with an advanced solid tumor such as melanoma, head and neck, liver or kidney cancer.

This chain links TRBV6-4 with TRBJ1-1; possibly TRBD1 for D (6 bases). CDR1 and CDR2 from the germline V gene are MRHNA and SNTAGT. Trimming cost V 9 bases and J 2 bases, with 13 bases left between them. This CDR3 spans 13 amino acids. CDR3 nucleotides: TGTGCCAGTAGCAAGGGGGAAAACACTGAAGCTTTCTTT. Translated, it gives CASSKGENTEAFF.

The J gene is TRBJ1-2, the V gene TRBV28, with 10 bases matching TRBD1. The V segment lost 6 bases and the J segment 7 bases; nucleotides outside the gene matches: 5. This CDR3 has 13 amino acids. Germline CDR1 is MDHEN and CDR2 is SYDVKM. The CDR3, as DNA: TGTGCCAGCAGCTGGACAGGGGGTGGTGGCTACACCTTC. Amino acids: CASSWTGGGGYTF.

The chain uses TRBV28 and TRBJ2-7; 8 bases line up with TRBD1. CDR3 length: 13 residues. V was clipped by 6 bases and J by 2 bases; unmatched bases: 3. Germline CDR1 is MDHEN and CDR2 is SYDVKM. CDR3 amino acids: CASRPGQAYEQYF. As DNA, the CDR3 is TGTGCCAGCAGGCCGGGACAGGCCTACGAGCAGTACTTC.

V and J are TRBV27 and TRBJ2-7; a weak D match, TRBD1 (6 bases). In germline, CDR1 is MNHEY, CDR2 SMNVEV (reference sequence). This CDR3 spans 14 amino acids. V was pared by 5 bases and J by 2 bases, with 13 bases between. CDR3 nucleotides: TGTGCCAGCAGTCCTAGGGGGAAAGCCTACGAGCAGTACTTC. This gives the protein CASSPRGKAYEQYF.

V gene TRBV2 combines with J gene TRBJ2-3, with D hard to call. The V and J ends lost 2 bases and 3 bases respectively, with 3 bases between them. Germline CDR1 SNHLY, CDR2 FYNNEI. The CDR3 is 12 amino acids. The DNA for the CDR3 is TGTGCCAGCAGTGAAATTACAGATACGCAGTATTTT. Translation gives CASSEITDTQYF.

This clone was observed a few times. The CDR3 region is CASSLAIPDSPLHF. DNA for the CDR3: TGTGCCAGCAGCTTGGCCATACCAGATTCACCCCTCCACTTT. The rearrangement uses TRBV5-4 and TRBJ1-6; D is unclear. CDR1 and CDR2 (germline): SGHNT, YYREEE (reference sequence). Trimming shortened V by 0 bases and J by 8 bases, and 9 bases separated the two germline ends. The length of the CDR3 is 14 residues. Looking up the rest from reference TRBV5-4 and TRBJ1-6 gives the full variable domain: ETGVTQSPTHLIKTRGQQVTLRCSSQSGHNTVSWYQQALGQGPQFIFQYYREEENGRGNFPPRFSGLQFPNYSSELNVNALELDDSALYLCASSLAIPDSPLHFGNGTRLTVT.

V gene TRBV7-9 combines with J gene TRBJ1-1; unclear D gene. The germline gives CDR1 SEHNR, CDR2 FQNEAQ (reference sequence). V lost 4 bases and J 1 base, leaving 16 bases between the germline ends. This CDR3 spans 16 amino acids. The CDR3 reads CASSSQTQPENTEAFF. CDR3 nucleotide sequence: TGTGCCAGCAGCTCCCAGACTCAACCGGAGAACACTGAAGCTTTCTTT.